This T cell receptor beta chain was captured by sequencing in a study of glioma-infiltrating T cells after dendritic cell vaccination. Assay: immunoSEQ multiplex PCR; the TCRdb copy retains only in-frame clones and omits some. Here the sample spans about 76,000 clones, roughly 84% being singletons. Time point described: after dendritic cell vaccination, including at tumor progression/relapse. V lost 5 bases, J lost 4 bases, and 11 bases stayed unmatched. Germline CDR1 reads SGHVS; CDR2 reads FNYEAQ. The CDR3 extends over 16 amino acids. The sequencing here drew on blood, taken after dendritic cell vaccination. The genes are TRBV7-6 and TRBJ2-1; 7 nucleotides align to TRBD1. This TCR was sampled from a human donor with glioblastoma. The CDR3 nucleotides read TGTGCCAGCAGCCCCTTCCTAGCAGGGGGATACAATGAGCAGTTCTTC. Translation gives CASSPFLAGGYNEQFF.